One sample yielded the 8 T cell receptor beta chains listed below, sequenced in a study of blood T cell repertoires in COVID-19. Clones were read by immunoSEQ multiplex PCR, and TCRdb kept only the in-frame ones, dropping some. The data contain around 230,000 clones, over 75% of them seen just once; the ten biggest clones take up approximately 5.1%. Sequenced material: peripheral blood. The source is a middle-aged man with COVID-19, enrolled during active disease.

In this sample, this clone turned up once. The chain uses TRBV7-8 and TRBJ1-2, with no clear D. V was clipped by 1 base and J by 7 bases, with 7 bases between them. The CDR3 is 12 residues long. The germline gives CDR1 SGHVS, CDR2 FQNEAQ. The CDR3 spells CASSLVTGGYTF. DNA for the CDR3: TGTGCCAGCAGCTTAGTAACGGGTGGCTACACCTTC. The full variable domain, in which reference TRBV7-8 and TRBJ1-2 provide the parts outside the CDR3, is GAGVSQSPRYKVAKRGQDVALRCDPISGHVSLFWYQQALGQGPEFLTYFQNEAQLDKSGLPSDRFFAERPEGSVSTLKIQRTQQEDSAVYLCASSLVTGGYTFGSGTRLTVV.

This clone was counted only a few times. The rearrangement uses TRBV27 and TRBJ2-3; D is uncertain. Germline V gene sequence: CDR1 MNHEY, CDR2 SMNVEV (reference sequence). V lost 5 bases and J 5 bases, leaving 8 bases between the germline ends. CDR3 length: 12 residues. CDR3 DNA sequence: TGTGCCAGCAGTACACGTGGAGATACGCAGTATTTT. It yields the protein CASSTRGDTQYF.

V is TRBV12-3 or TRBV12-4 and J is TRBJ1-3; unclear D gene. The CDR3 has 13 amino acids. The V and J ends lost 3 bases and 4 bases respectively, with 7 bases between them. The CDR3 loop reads CASSFSSGNTIYF. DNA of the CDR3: TGTGCCAGCAGTTTTTCATCCGGAAACACCATATATTTT.

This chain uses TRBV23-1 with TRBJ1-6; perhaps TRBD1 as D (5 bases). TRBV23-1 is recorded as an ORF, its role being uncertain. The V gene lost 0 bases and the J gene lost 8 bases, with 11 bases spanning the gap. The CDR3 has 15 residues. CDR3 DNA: TGCGCCAGCAGTCAATCGGGACTACTTCATTCACCCCTCCACTTT. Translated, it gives CASSQSGLLHSPLHF.

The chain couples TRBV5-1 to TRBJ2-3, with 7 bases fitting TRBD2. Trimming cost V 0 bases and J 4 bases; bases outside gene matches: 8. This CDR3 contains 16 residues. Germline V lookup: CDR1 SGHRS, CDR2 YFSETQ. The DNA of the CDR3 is TGCGCCAGCAGCTTGGAACCCTTGGGGGGGGCAGATACGCAGTATTTT. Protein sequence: CASSLEPLGGADTQYF.

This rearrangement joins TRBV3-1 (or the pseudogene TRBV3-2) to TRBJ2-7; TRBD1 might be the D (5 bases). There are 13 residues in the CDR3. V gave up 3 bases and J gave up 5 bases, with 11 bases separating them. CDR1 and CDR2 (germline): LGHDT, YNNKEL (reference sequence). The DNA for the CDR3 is TGTGCCAGCAGCCAGAAAGGGGTGAACGAGCAGTACTTC. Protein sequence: CASSQKGVNEQYF.

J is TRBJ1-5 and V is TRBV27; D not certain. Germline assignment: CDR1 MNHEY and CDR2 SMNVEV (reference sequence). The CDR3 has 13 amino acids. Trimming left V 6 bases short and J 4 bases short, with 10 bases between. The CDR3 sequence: CASSLVLNQPQHF. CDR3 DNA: TGTGCCAGCAGCCTAGTTTTAAATCAGCCCCAGCATTTT.

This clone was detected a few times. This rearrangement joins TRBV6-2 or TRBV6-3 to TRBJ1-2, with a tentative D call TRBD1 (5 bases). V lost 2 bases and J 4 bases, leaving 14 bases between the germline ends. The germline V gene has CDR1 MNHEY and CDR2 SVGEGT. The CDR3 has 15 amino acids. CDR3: CASSYGAFRGYGYTF. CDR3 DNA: TGTGCCAGCAGTTACGGGGCCTTCCGAGGCTATGGCTACACCTTC.